The clone carrying this TCR beta chain was seen a few times. Its antigen remains unidentified. The data were taken from a study of T cell responses to AZD1222 COVID-19 vaccine. Findings and caveats of the study: White British ancestry dominated among donors, who included more females, and clonal diversity was possibly underestimated. Baseline testing showed seropositivity in only six AZD1222 recipients.

Sequencing used immunoSEQ multiplex PCR; TCRdb keeps in-frame clones, though not all of them. The table includes roughly 100,000 clones, less than 95% detected once. The sample in question was peripheral blood, obtained on day 0 of AZD1222 vaccination. The clonotype was recovered from an adult in good health.

CDR3 DNA: TGTGCCAGCAGTTGGTCGGGACACCGTGAAGCTTTCTTT. It is translated as CASSWSGHREAFF. This chain joins TRBV12-3 or TRBV12-4 and TRBJ1-1; tentative D call: TRBD1 (6 bases). The V gene lost 4 bases and the J gene lost 7 bases, with 13 bases spanning the gap. The CDR3 is 13 amino acids.